A selection of T cell receptor beta chains follows, all from one sample in a study of Ad26.COV2.S vaccination and SARS-CoV-2 variants. The method was immunoSEQ multiplex PCR; TCRdb's version includes in-frame clones alone and lacks a portion of them. The sample includes about 480,000 clones, around 85% of them seen just once. The sample here was peripheral blood, taken in a trial of Ad26.COV2.S vaccine versus placebo. These receptors were taken from a person between 18 and 65 years old who received the Ad26.COV2.S COVID-19 vaccine or a placebo. CDR3s include the opening cysteine and the closing phenylalanine or tryptophan. Each record gives: J gene, V gene, clone size, D gene, CDR3 DNA, CDR3 protein. The D gene is left open where the match is weak. For some rows the clone size is stated as once, few or many, or as a class when expanded; others skip it.

TRBJ2-7 | TRBV4-3 | once | - | TGCGCCAGCAGCCAAGCAAACCGCGCCTACGAGCAGTACTTC | CASSQANRAYEQYF
TRBJ2-2 | TRBV27 | - | - | TGTGCCAGCAGTCCCGGAAGGGGGGGTTCGAGGATGCTGTTTTTT | CASSPGRGGSRMLFF
TRBJ1-3 | TRBV3-1/TRBV3-2 | - | - | TGTGCCAGCAGCCGCCTCCAGAACTCTATGGTCTCTGGAAACACCATATATTTT | CASSRLQNSMVSGNTIYF
TRBJ2-2 | TRBV7-7 | - | - | TGTGCTACAATGCTTAACCCAGTGAACACCGGGGAGCTGTTTTTT | CATMLNPVNTGELFF
TRBJ2-3 | TRBV4-1 | - | TRBD2 | TGCGCCAGCAGTCTGGGAGGGACTATTCATACGCAGTATTTT | CASSLGGTIHTQYF
TRBJ1-1 | TRBV6-2/TRBV6-3 | - | - | TGTGCCAGCAGTTACGGCTCAACAGCCTACACTGAAGCTTTCTTT | CASSYGSTAYTEAFF
TRBJ1-2 | TRBV6-5 | - | TRBD1 | TGTGCCAGCAGTCCCACAGGGGTGGGTGAGGGCTACACCTTC | CASSPTGVGEGYTF
TRBJ2-1 | TRBV6-5 | - | - | TGTGCCAGCAGTTACTCGAGTAGGGGCAATGAGCAGTTCTTC | CASSYSSRGNEQFF
TRBJ1-2 | TRBV6-2/TRBV6-3 | - | - | TGTGCCAGCAGCCAGTCCCCGGACAGCAACTATGGCTACACCTTC | CASSQSPDSNYGYTF
TRBJ2-5 | TRBV5-4 | - | TRBD2 | TGTGCCAGCAGTCAAGCGGGAGGGCCCCCAGAGACCCAGTACTTC | CASSQAGGPPETQYF
TRBJ2-3 | TRBV29-1 | - | TRBD1 | TGCAGCGTAGGGGACAGGGGACCCACAGATACGCAGTATTTT | CSVGDRGPTDTQYF
TRBJ2-1 | TRBV29-1 | - | - | TGCAGCGTTACCGGGACCCCCGGCAATGAGCAGTTCTTC | CSVTGTPGNEQFF
TRBJ2-1 | TRBV28 | - | - | TGTGCCAGCAGTTTTTCTAACGTGATTATGTTCTTC | CASSFSNVIMFF
TRBJ2-7 | TRBV28 | once | - | TGTGCCAGCAGTTCATCTCGGGGGCTCTACGAGCAGTACTTC | CASSSSRGLYEQYF
TRBJ2-2 | TRBV7-2 | - | - | TGTGCCAGCAGCTCGTCGGCAGCTCTGGGTCCCGGGGAGCTGTTTTTT | CASSSSAALGPGELFF
TRBJ2-2 | TRBV10-3 | - | TRBD2 | TGTGCCATGAGGGGACTAGCGGGAGTTAGCACCGGGGAGCTGTTTTTT | CAMRGLAGVSTGELFF
TRBJ2-7 | TRBV5-4 | - | - | TGTGCCAGCAGCGGATCCCGGGAGTCCGAGCAGTACTTC | CASSGSRESEQYF
TRBJ1-1 | TRBV20-1 | once | TRBD1 | TGCAGTGCTAGTCCCTGGACAGGGGAGAACACTGAAGCTTTCTTT | CSASPWTGENTEAFF
TRBJ1-1 | TRBV9 | few | - | TGTGCCAGCACCCTAGGGGGTTACATGAACACTGAAGCTTTCTTT | CASTLGGYMNTEAFF
TRBJ2-1 | TRBV27 | - | - | TGTGCCAGCACTCGTTCGGGGGGCTTTGAGCAGTTCTTC | CASTRSGGFEQFF
TRBJ1-1 | TRBV29-1 | - | - | TGCAGCACCCTACGGGCCCTGGGGACTGAAGCTTTCTTT | CSTLRALGTEAFF
TRBJ2-6 | TRBV29-1 | - | - | TGCAGCGTTACGGTGTCTGGGGCCAACGTCCTGACTTTC | CSVTVSGANVLTF
TRBJ1-2 | TRBV7-2 | - | TRBD1 | TGTGCCAGCAGCAGAGACAGGGGGTCCATGACTAACTATGGCTACACCTTC | CASSRDRGSMTNYGYTF
TRBJ2-5 | TRBV28 | once | - | TGTGCCAGCAGCAAAAGTTCGGGCACTAGAGGGGGGACCCAGTACTTC | CASSKSSGTRGGTQYF
TRBJ2-2 | TRBV6-5 | - | TRBD1 | TGTGCCAGCGGCCCGAAACAGGGGGCCCCCGGGGAGCTGTTTTTT | CASGPKQGAPGELFF
TRBJ2-4 | TRBV7-2 | - | - | TGTGCCAGCAGCTTAGAATACATTCAGTACTTC | CASSLEYIQYF
TRBJ1-5 | TRBV10-3 | few | - | TGTGCCATCAGTGGGGGGGATAGCAATCAGCCCCAGCATTTT | CAISGGDSNQPQHF
TRBJ2-1 | TRBV3-1/TRBV3-2 | - | - | TGTGCCAGCAGCCCTCTAGGAGGCTACAATGAGCAGTTCTTC | CASSPLGGYNEQFF
TRBJ2-1 | TRBV13 | - | - | TGTGCCAGCAGCTCCCAACTAGGGACGTACAATGAGCAGTTCTTC | CASSSQLGTYNEQFF
TRBJ1-5 | TRBV7-9 | - | - | TGTGCCAGCAGCCCCTCGGGCGGCAATCAGCCCCAGCATTTT | CASSPSGGNQPQHF
TRBJ2-3 | TRBV5-4 | - | - | TGTGCCAGCAGCTTGGGGGTGCGGGTGGGCGGAGATACGCAGTATTTT | CASSLGVRVGGDTQYF
TRBJ1-2 | TRBV19 | few | TRBD1 | TGTGCCAGTAGTACTCCCCGACAGGGCTCGTATGGCTACACCTTC | CASSTPRQGSYGYTF
TRBJ1-2 | TRBV28 | - | - | TGTGCCAGCAGTTACCGGACTTTAAACTATGGCTACACCTTC | CASSYRTLNYGYTF
TRBJ2-5 | TRBV19 | - | - | TGTGCCAGCGGACTTTCTGTTGGGGAGACCCAGTACTTC | CASGLSVGETQYF
TRBJ2-1 | TRBV5-1 | - | - | TGCGCCAGCAGCTTGGTAATTGGAACACTCAATGAGCAGTTCTTC | CASSLVIGTLNEQFF
TRBJ2-1 | TRBV24-1 | - | TRBD1 | TGTGCCACCCGCGGACAGGTCAATGAGCAGTTCTTC | CATRGQVNEQFF
TRBJ2-1 | TRBV6-5 | - | TRBD2 | TGTGCCAGCAGGCAACCGGGACTAGCTGACAATGAGCAGTTCTTC | CASRQPGLADNEQFF
TRBJ1-6 | TRBV7-2 | few | TRBD1 | TGTGCCAGCAGCTTCGGTAGGGGGCGGCGGTACGATTCACCCCTCCACTTT | CASSFGRGRRYDSPLHF
TRBJ1-3 | TRBV6-5 | few | - | TGTGCCACCACCTCCTGGGCAGGGGCTGGAAACACCATATATTTT | CATTSWAGAGNTIYF
TRBJ1-3 | TRBV7-2 | - | - | TGTGCCAGCAGCTTAGGCGGAAACACCATATATTTT | CASSLGGNTIYF